This T cell receptor beta chain was recovered during a study of breast tumors, draining lymph nodes, adjacent tissues. The germline CDR1 and CDR2 sequences are LNHNV and YYDKDF (reference sequence). The CDR3 length is 16 residues. The trim removed 6 bases at V and 8 bases at J, leaving 14 bases unmatched. Regarding this clonotype: The antigen remains undetermined.

Study results and limitations: Luminal-like breast cancer showed significantly greater tumor-nontumor repertoire similarity than basal-like breast cancer did.

Axillary draining lymph nodes of breast cancer patients supplied the node samples. TCRdb fed the multiplex PCR reads into MiXCR, producing one record per CDR3 protein. The sample carries 270,000 or so distinct CDR3 sequences, over 30% recorded once. Sequencing input: axillary lymph node tissue. The TCR sequence derives from a female donor with breast cancer. Some clones in this sample may be carry-over from other donors' samples. This chain uses TRBV15 with TRBJ2-1, with 9 bases lining up with TRBD2. Here the CDR3 DNA reads TGTGCCACCAGAACAGACCGGGGACTAGCATCGGATGAGCAGTTCTTC. This sequence encodes CATRTDRGLASDEQFF.